The 20 T cell receptor beta chains given below trace back to one sample, sequenced in a study of blood T cell repertoires in COVID-19. The data were produced by immunoSEQ multiplex PCR, yet TCRdb's version contains in-frame clones alone and is incomplete. The sample carries 230,000 or so clones, around 90% recorded once. The sequenced sample was peripheral blood. These receptors originate from a woman aged 55-69 years with COVID-19, enrolled during active disease.

V and J are TRBV10-3 and TRBJ1-2; 7 bases are a match to TRBD1. From germline, CDR1 is ENHRY and CDR2 SYGVKD. After removal of 3 bases from V and 5 bases from J, the junction contained 9 bases not matched to a gene. The CDR3 runs 15 residues. The CDR3 coding sequence is TGTGCCATCAGTGACAGGGGGGCTTTCGAGTATGGCTACACCTTC. Amino acid sequence: CAISDRGAFEYGYTF.

The chain links TRBV6-2 or TRBV6-3 to TRBJ2-3, with D possibly matching TRBD1 (8 bases). V gave up 2 bases and J gave up 3 bases, with 15 bases separating them. CDR1 MNHEY and CDR2 SVGEGT come from the germline V gene. The CDR3 is made up of 16 amino acids. The CDR3 bases are TGTGCCAGCAGTTACACCACAGGGGGGGTTACAGATACGCAGTATTTT. It is translated as CASSYTTGGVTDTQYF.

This chain's CDR3 is CASRFNRGDTGELFF. CDR3 coding DNA: TGTGCCAGTAGATTTAACAGGGGAGATACCGGGGAGCTGTTTTTT. The J gene is TRBJ2-2, the V gene TRBV19; 7 nucleotides align to TRBD1. This CDR3 is built from 15 residues. The germline V gene has CDR1 LNHDA and CDR2 SQIVND (reference sequence). The V gene end was trimmed by 6 bases and the J gene end by 5 bases; junction bases not matched to a gene: 9.

This clone was observed a single time. The chain joins TRBV4-3 to TRBJ2-1; 8 nucleotides match TRBD1. The V gene end was trimmed by 0 bases and the J gene end by 4 bases; junction bases not matched to a gene: 17. Germline CDR1 reads LGHNA; CDR2 reads YSLEER. The CDR3 has 20 residues. The CDR3 region is CASSQDYRGARWTLYNEQFF. The CDR3 bases are TGCGCCAGCAGCCAAGATTACAGGGGGGCGAGGTGGACACTATACAATGAGCAGTTCTTC.

This chain links TRBV5-5 with TRBJ1-2; 10 nucleotides line up with TRBD1. The ends lost 0 bases at V and 11 bases at J; junction bases unmatched: 1. Germline CDR1 and CDR2: SGHKS and YYEKEE (reference sequence). The CDR3 covers 12 residues. The CDR3 nucleotides read TGTGCCAGCAGCTTGGCGGACAGGGGGTACACCTTC. Residues: CASSLADRGYTF.

The chain couples TRBV4-3 to TRBJ2-3; TRBD1 matches at 9 bases. Unmatched junction bases numbered 8, after V lost 4 bases and J lost 0 bases. CDR1 and CDR2 (germline): LGHNA, YSLEER. The CDR3 has 17 amino acids. The CDR3 sequence is CASSPGQGIISTDTQYF. The CDR3 DNA reads TGCGCCAGCAGCCCCGGACAGGGGATTATTAGCACAGATACGCAGTATTTT.

The rearrangement joins TRBV3-1 (or the pseudogene TRBV3-2) to TRBJ2-6, with 9 bases that match TRBD1. Germline-derived CDR1 and CDR2 are LGHDT and YNNKEL (reference sequence). The V segment lost 3 bases and the J segment 1 base; nucleotides outside the gene matches: 7. The CDR3 is made up of 18 amino acids. DNA of the CDR3: TGTGCCAGCAGCCACCCGGGACAGGGTCTTTCTGGGGCCAACGTCCTGACTTTC. Translated: CASSHPGQGLSGANVLTF.

This CDR3 is CASSSDRGLGYEQYF. DNA of the CDR3: TGTGCCAGCAGTTCCGACAGGGGGCTCGGGTACGAGCAGTACTTC. The rearrangement links TRBV2 to TRBJ2-7, with 10 bases that match TRBD1. Per germline, CDR1 SNHLY and CDR2 FYNNEI. The CDR3 totals 15 residues. Losses at the gene ends were 5 bases for V and 4 bases for J; bases not matched to a gene: 8.

The V gene is TRBV7-9, the J gene TRBJ1-5; 8 positions agree with TRBD1. In germline, CDR1 is SEHNR, CDR2 FQNEAQ (reference sequence). The junction had 6 bases not matched to a gene; V was cut back by 5 bases and J by 0 bases. CDR3 length: 16 residues. CDR3 protein: CASSPGTGHSNQPQHF. In DNA form, the CDR3 reads TGTGCCAGCAGCCCAGGGACAGGTCATAGCAATCAGCCCCAGCATTTT.

The rearrangement joins TRBV7-3 to TRBJ2-1, with 8 bases fitting TRBD2. V lost 1 base to trimming and J lost 6 bases; unmatched junction nucleotides: 5. CDR3 length: 15 amino acids. The germline CDR1 and CDR2 sequences are SGHTA and FQGTGA. The CDR3 DNA follows: TGTGCCAGCAGCTTAAACGGGGGGGCCCGCAATGAGCAGTTCTTC. This translates into CASSLNGGARNEQFF.

The rearrangement uses TRBV3-1 (or the pseudogene TRBV3-2) and TRBJ1-2, with D uncertain. V was pared by 2 bases and J by 3 bases, with 7 bases between. Germline V gene sequence: CDR1 LGHDT, CDR2 YNNKEL (reference sequence). CDR3 size: 13 residues. The CDR3 spells CASSQTVYYGYTF. The CDR3, as DNA: TGTGCCAGCAGCCAAACGGTTTACTATGGCTACACCTTC.

The rearrangement uses TRBV18 and TRBJ1-1; 7 nucleotides line up with TRBD1. Germline CDR1 KGHSH, CDR2 LQKENI. This CDR3 region has 14 residues. V lost 7 bases and J lost 6; bases outside the gene matches: 11. CDR3 in DNA: TGTGCCAGCTTCCCTCGGGACAGACGCTCTGAAGCTTTCTTT. It specifies CASFPRDRRSEAFF.

The chain employs TRBV27 and TRBJ2-7; 9 bases match TRBD1. Trimming cost V 5 bases and J 2 bases; bases outside gene matches: 10. This CDR3 contains 16 residues. Germline CDR1 reads MNHEY; CDR2 reads SMNVEV (reference sequence). The CDR3 spells CASSPWTGETTYEQYF. CDR3 coding DNA: TGTGCCAGCAGTCCCTGGACAGGGGAGACGACCTACGAGCAGTACTTC.

The chain recombines TRBV7-9 with TRBJ2-5; D is perhaps TRBD1 (6 bases). Trimming took 5 bases from V and 4 from J, leaving 17 bases between them. The CDR3 has 15 residues. The germline gives CDR1 SEHNR, CDR2 FQNEAQ (reference sequence). The CDR3 DNA follows: TGTGCCAGCAGCGACCGGGACACCGGCTCAGAGACCCAGTACTTC. This gives the protein CASSDRDTGSETQYF.

The chain combines TRBV7-6 with TRBJ2-2; 14 bases are a match to TRBD2. V was clipped by 4 bases and J by 6 bases; unmatched bases: 7. The CDR3 runs to 17 residues. Per germline, CDR1 SGHVS and CDR2 FNYEAQ. CDR3 protein: CASSSRLAGGRAGELFF. The CDR3 DNA is TGTGCCAGCAGCTCCCGACTAGCGGGGGGGCGTGCCGGGGAGCTGTTTTTT.

V gene TRBV5-1 combines with J gene TRBJ2-1, with D possibly being TRBD2 (5 bases). V dropped 3 bases and J dropped 5 bases, with 15 bases sitting between them. CDR3 size: 15 residues. Germline CDR1 and CDR2: SGHRS and YFSETQ. The CDR3 loop reads CASSSVGSPNNEQFF. The CDR3 region has the DNA TGCGCCAGCAGCTCAGTAGGGAGCCCAAACAATGAGCAGTTCTTC.

The chain links TRBV3-1 (or the pseudogene TRBV3-2) to TRBJ1-1; TRBD1 matches 7 bases. The length of the CDR3 is 13 residues. Trimming cost V 2 bases and J 6 bases; bases outside gene matches: 3. The germline CDR1 and CDR2 sequences are LGHDT and YNNKEL (reference sequence). This CDR3 reads CASSQFRGSEAFF. CDR3 coding DNA: TGTGCCAGCAGCCAATTCAGGGGGTCTGAAGCTTTCTTT.

The CDR3 is CASSFPQGDGYTF. CDR3 bases: TGTGCCAGCAGCTTCCCCCAGGGCGATGGCTACACCTTC. V usage is TRBV5-4 and J usage is TRBJ1-2; D is possibly TRBD1 (5 bases). Looked up from germline, CDR1 is SGHNT and CDR2 is YYREEE (reference sequence). The germline V and J ends were trimmed by 2 bases and 6 bases, with 11 bases remaining between them. The CDR3 has 13 amino acids.

The chain is built from TRBV11-2 and TRBJ1-3; 8 bases match TRBD1. CDR1 and CDR2 (germline): SGHAT, FQNNGV. The CDR3 extends over 15 amino acids. J gave up 7 bases and V 5 bases, and 10 bases lay outside the gene matches. CDR3 coding DNA: TGTGCCAGCAGCCCCCGGGACAGGTTCGGGAACACCATATATTTT. It yields the protein CASSPRDRFGNTIYF.

The rearrangement joins TRBV18 to TRBJ2-3; 9 bases align to TRBD1. This CDR3 contains 15 residues. Looked up from germline, CDR1 is KGHSH and CDR2 is LQKENI. Germline trimming cut 3 bases from V and 3 bases from J; bases unmatched to any gene: 4. The CDR3 nucleotides read TGTGCCAGCTCACCGGACAGGGGTCTAACAGATACGCAGTATTTT. It is translated as CASSPDRGLTDTQYF.